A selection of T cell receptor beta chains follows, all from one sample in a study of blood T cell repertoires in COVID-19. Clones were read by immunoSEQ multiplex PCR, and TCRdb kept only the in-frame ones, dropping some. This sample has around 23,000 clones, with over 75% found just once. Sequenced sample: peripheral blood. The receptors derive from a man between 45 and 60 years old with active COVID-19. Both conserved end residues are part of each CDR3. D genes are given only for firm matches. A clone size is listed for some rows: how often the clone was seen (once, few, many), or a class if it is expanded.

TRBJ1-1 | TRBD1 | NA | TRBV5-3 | CARSSRTGGYNTEAFF | TGTGCCAGAAGCTCGCGTACAGGGGGCTACAACACTGAAGCTTTCTTT
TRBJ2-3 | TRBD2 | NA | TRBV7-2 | CASSLSASGDTQYF | TGTGCCAGCAGCTTATCGGCTAGCGGGGATACGCAGTATTTT
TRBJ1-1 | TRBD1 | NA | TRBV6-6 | CASSYADRGAFF | TGTGCCAGCAGTTACGCGGACAGGGGGGCTTTCTTT
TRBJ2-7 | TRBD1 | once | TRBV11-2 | CASSSSSGTGGSYEQYF | TGTGCCAGCAGCTCGAGCTCCGGGACAGGGGGCTCCTACGAGCAGTACTTC
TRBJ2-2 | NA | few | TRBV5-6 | CASSVVRNTGELFF | TGTGCCAGCAGCGTCGTCAGGAACACCGGGGAGCTGTTTTTT
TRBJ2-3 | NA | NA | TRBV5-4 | CASSYSGPDTQYF | TGTGCCAGCAGCTATTCAGGGCCCGATACGCAGTATTTT
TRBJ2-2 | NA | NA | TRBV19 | CASSFSQGRTGELFF | TGTGCCAGTAGTTTCTCACAGGGACGAACCGGGGAGCTGTTTTTT
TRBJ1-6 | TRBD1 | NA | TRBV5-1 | CASSLDRGGNSPLHF | TGCGCCAGCAGCCTCGACAGGGGCGGCAATTCACCCCTCCACTTT
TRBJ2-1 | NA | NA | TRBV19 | CASSMGYGGNEQFF | TGTGCCAGTAGTATGGGCTACGGTGGGAATGAGCAGTTCTTC
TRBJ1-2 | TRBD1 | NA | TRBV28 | CASSLGTAISGYTF | TGTGCCAGCAGTTTAGGGACAGCCATCTCTGGCTACACCTTC
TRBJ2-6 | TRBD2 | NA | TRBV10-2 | CASSEGGLAVSGANVLTF | TGCGCCAGCAGTGAGGGGGGACTAGCGGTCTCTGGGGCCAACGTCCTGACTTTC
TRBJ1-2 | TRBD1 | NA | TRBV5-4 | CASSFGTGANYGYTF | TGTGCCAGCAGCTTTGGGACAGGGGCTAACTATGGCTACACCTTC
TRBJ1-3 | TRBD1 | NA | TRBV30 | CAWSVPRQGVEGSGNTIYF | TGTGCCTGGAGTGTACCCCGACAGGGAGTTGAGGGCTCTGGAAACACCATATATTTT
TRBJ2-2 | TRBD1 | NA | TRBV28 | CASSFLGTANTGELFF | TGTGCCAGCAGTTTTCTCGGGACAGCGAACACCGGGGAGCTGTTTTTT
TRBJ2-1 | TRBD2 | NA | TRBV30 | CAWSARASGRNFGPFF | TGTGCCTGGAGTGCACGGGCGAGCGGGAGAAACTTCGGACCGTTCTTC
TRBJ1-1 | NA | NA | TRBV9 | CASSVGAMNTEAFF | TGTGCCAGCAGCGTAGGGGCAATGAACACTGAAGCTTTCTTT
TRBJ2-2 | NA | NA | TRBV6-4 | CASSADRNTGELFF | TGTGCCAGCAGTGCTGACAGGAACACCGGGGAGCTGTTTTTT
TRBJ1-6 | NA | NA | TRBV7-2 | CASSFGDNNSPLHF | TGTGCCAGCAGCTTTGGGGACAATAATTCACCCCTCCACTTT
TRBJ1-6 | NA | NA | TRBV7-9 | CASSLTGLQNSPLHF | TGTGCCAGCAGCTTAACCGGTTTGCAAAATTCACCCCTCCACTTT
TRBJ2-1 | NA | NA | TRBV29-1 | CSLKGGPYNEQFF | TGCAGCCTCAAAGGAGGGCCCTACAATGAGCAGTTCTTC
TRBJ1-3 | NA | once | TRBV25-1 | CASSPSGNTIYF | TGTGCCAGCAGTCCCAGTGGAAACACCATATATTTT
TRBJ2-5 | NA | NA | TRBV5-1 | CASSGGTVETQYF | TGCGCCAGCAGCGGAGGGACAGTTGAGACCCAGTACTTC
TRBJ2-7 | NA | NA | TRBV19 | CASSHFQGGSYEQYF | TGTGCCAGTAGCCACTTCCAGGGGGGCTCCTACGAGCAGTACTTC
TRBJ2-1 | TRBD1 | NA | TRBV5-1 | CASSFIAGGESSPYNEQFF | TGCGCCAGCAGCTTCATCGCAGGGGGCGAGAGTAGCCCCTACAATGAGCAGTTCTTC
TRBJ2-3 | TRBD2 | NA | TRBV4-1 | CASSREGAASTDTQYF | TGCGCCAGCAGCCGGGAGGGCGCCGCCAGCACAGATACGCAGTATTTT
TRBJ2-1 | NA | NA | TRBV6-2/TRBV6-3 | CASSYPVRGSSYNEQFF | TGTGCCAGCAGTTACCCCGTCCGGGGGAGCTCCTACAATGAGCAGTTCTTC
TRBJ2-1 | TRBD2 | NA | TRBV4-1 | CASSQDSSGSRYNEQFF | TGCGCCAGCAGCCAAGATTCTAGCGGGAGCCGGTACAATGAGCAGTTCTTC
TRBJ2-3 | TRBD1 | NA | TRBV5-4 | CASSFDRGRTDTQYF | TGTGCCAGCAGCTTCGACAGGGGCAGGACAGATACGCAGTATTTT
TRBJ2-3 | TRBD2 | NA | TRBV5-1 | CASSLTSGSRAASVLRTDTQYF | TGCGCCAGCAGCTTGACTAGCGGAAGCCGCGCTGCGAGCGTTCTTCGCACAGATACGCAGTATTTT
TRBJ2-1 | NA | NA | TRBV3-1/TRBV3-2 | CASSQVLSNNEQFF | TGTGCCAGCAGCCAAGTATTGAGTAACAATGAGCAGTTCTTC
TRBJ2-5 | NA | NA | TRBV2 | CASIHGGETQYF | TGTGCCAGCATTCATGGGGGGGAGACCCAGTACTTC
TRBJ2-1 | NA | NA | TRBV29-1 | CSVEYLASRLNEQFF | TGCAGCGTTGAATACCTTGCTAGCCGACTCAATGAGCAGTTCTTC
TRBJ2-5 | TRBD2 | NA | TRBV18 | CASSPLRLAGGRVGETQYF | TGTGCCAGCTCACCACTACGACTAGCGGGAGGAAGGGTCGGAGAGACCCAGTACTTC
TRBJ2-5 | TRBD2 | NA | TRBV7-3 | CASSSGGAGETQYF | TGTGCCAGCAGCTCCGGGGGGGCCGGAGAGACCCAGTACTTC
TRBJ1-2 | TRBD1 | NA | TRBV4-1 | CASSQDPGQAYGYTF | TGCGCCAGCAGCCAAGATCCCGGACAGGCCTATGGCTACACCTTC
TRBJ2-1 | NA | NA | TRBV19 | CASSLGGTEYNEQFF | TGTGCCAGTAGTCTCGGCGGGACAGAGTACAATGAGCAGTTCTTC
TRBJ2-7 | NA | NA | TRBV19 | CASSILGTYEQYF | TGTGCCAGTAGTATACTGGGCACTTACGAGCAGTACTTC
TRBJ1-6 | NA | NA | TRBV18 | CASSPQGLESPLHF | TGTGCCAGCTCACCGCAGGGGTTAGAGTCTCCCCTCCACTTT
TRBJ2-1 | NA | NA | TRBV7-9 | CASSLRQSNNEQFF | TGTGCCAGCAGCTTGCGACAGAGCAACAATGAGCAGTTCTTC
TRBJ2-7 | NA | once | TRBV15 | CATSMGLGYEQYF | TGTGCCACCAGCATGGGGCTTGGGTACGAGCAGTACTTC
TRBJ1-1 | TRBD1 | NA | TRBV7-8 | CASRLRDRVGNTEAFF | TGTGCCAGCAGACTCCGGGACAGGGTGGGGAACACTGAAGCTTTCTTT
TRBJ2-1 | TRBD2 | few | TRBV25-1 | CASSDEREGPYNEQFF | TGTGCCAGCAGTGACGAGCGGGAGGGCCCTTACAATGAGCAGTTCTTC
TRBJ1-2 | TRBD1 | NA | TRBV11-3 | CASSFPGTGTQSGYTF | TGTGCCAGCAGCTTCCCCGGGACAGGAACCCAGAGTGGCTACACCTTC
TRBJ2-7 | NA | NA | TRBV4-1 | CASSQAPGIFEQYF | TGCGCCAGCAGCCAAGCGCCAGGGATTTTCGAGCAGTACTTC
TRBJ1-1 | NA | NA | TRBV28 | CATDGGRNTEAFF | TGTGCCACCGATGGGGGGAGGAACACTGAAGCTTTCTTT
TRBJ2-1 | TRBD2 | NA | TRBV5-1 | CASSSREGYNEQFF | TGCGCCAGCAGCTCGCGGGAGGGTTACAATGAGCAGTTCTTC
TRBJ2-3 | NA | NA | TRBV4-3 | CASSQESSASWTDTQYF | TGCGCCAGCAGCCAAGAGTCGTCGGCTAGTTGGACAGATACGCAGTATTTT
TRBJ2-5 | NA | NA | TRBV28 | CASSSFPSETQYF | TGTGCCAGCAGTTCCTTCCCTTCGGAGACCCAGTACTTC
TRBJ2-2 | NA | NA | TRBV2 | CASSETGNAGELFF | TGTGCCAGCAGTGAAACAGGGAACGCCGGGGAGCTGTTTTTT